These 26 T cell receptor beta chains were all obtained from the same sample, sequenced in a study of graft-versus-host responses after intestinal transplantation. Profiling relied on immunoSEQ multiplex PCR, and the TCRdb table lists in-frame clones only, not all of them. Of just over 7,500 clones in the sample, approximately 97% were seen once. This specimen consisted of PBMCs, obtained 23 days after intestinal transplant. These receptors originate from a human patient who received an intestinal transplant, so some T cells may come from the graft donor.

The chain combines TRBV9 with TRBJ1-2; TRBD1 aligns across 10 bases. This CDR3 spans 15 amino acids. CDR1 SGDLS and CDR2 YYNGEE come from the germline V gene. V lost 4 bases, J lost 8 bases, and 11 bases stayed unmatched. The CDR3 sequence is CASSQLIGTGEGYTF. The DNA of the CDR3 is TGTGCCAGCAGCCAACTGATAGGGACAGGGGAGGGCTACACCTTC. Combining the CDR3 with reference TRBV9 and TRBJ1-2 gives the whole variable domain DSGVTQTPKHLITATGQRVTLRCSPRSGDLSVYWYQQSLDQGLQFLIQYYNGEERAKGNILERFSAQQFPDLHSELNLSSLELGDSALYFCASSQLIGTGEGYTFGSGTRLTVV.

The CDR3 DNA reads as TGTGCCAGCAGTTTAACGCCAGGAAAATACTACGAGCAGTACTTC. It specifies CASSLTPGKYYEQYF. This chain joins TRBV27 and TRBJ2-7, with D unresolved. The length of the CDR3 is 15 residues. The V gene's germline CDR1 is MNHEY and CDR2 SMNVEV (reference sequence). V gave up 2 bases and J gave up 3 bases, with 14 bases separating them.

Written as DNA, the CDR3 is TGCGCCAGCAGATTCACTAGCGGGAGTCGGGTCACAGATACGCAGTATTTT. As protein: CASRFTSGSRVTDTQYF. The chain combines TRBV10-2 with TRBJ2-3; 11 nucleotides line up with TRBD2. This CDR3 spans 17 amino acids. Per the germline V gene, CDR1 is WSHSY and CDR2 is SAAADI. V shed 6 bases and J 2 bases; nucleotides not matched to a gene: 10.

This chain connects TRBV30 to TRBJ2-7; D gene unclear. The germline CDR1 and CDR2 sequences are GTSNPN and SVGIG (reference sequence). Trimming removed 7 bases from V and 7 bases from J, with 14 bases in between. This CDR3 has 11 residues. The DNA for the CDR3 is TGTGCCTCCCGGTCCTTGAGGGAGCAGTACTTC. As protein: CASRSLREQYF. The full variable domain, completed using reference TRBV30 and TRBJ2-7, is SQTIHQWPATLVQPVGSPLSLECTVEGTSNPNLYWYRQAAGRGLQLLFYSVGIGQISSEVPQNLSASRPQDRQFILSSKKLLLSDSGFYLCASRSLREQYFGPGTRLTVT.

J is TRBJ2-3 and V is TRBV10-3, with 7 bases that match TRBD1. Germline-derived CDR1 and CDR2 are ENHRY and SYGVKD. The CDR3 covers 13 residues. The V gene end was trimmed by 6 bases and the J gene end by 1 base; junction bases not matched to a gene: 1. The CDR3 region has the DNA TGTGCCATCAGCCAGGGGGGCACAGATACGCAGTATTTT. This codes for CAISQGGTDTQYF.

This chain connects TRBV9 to TRBJ2-1; 7 nucleotides align to TRBD1. Germline assignment: CDR1 SGDLS and CDR2 YYNGEE. This CDR3 contains 12 residues. Unmatched junction bases numbered 8, after V lost 3 bases and J lost 14 bases. The CDR3 nucleotides read TGTGCCAGCAGCGCCCGACAGGGTTTGAAGTTCTTC. Residues: CASSARQGLKFF.

The J gene is TRBJ2-7, the V gene TRBV19, with D maybe TRBD1 (6 bases). V was trimmed by 1 base and J by 2 bases, leaving 6 bases between them. The CDR3 contains 13 residues. The germline gives CDR1 LNHDA, CDR2 SQIVND (reference sequence). This CDR3 is CASSIAGAYEQYF. CDR3 nucleotide sequence: TGTGCCAGTAGTATAGCAGGGGCCTACGAGCAGTACTTC.

CDR3 in DNA: TGTGCCAGCAGTTACATACTAGCGGGAGCCTACAATGAGCAGTTCTTC. This sequence encodes CASSYILAGAYNEQFF. The chain recombines TRBV6-5 with TRBJ2-1, with 11 bases aligning to TRBD2. The CDR3 runs 16 residues. V dropped 2 bases and J dropped 2; count of bases not matched to a gene: 2. Germline CDR1 is MNHEY and CDR2 is SVGAGI.

The rearrangement uses TRBV11-3 and TRBJ2-3; 9 nucleotides agree with TRBD2. V gave up 2 bases and J gave up 2 bases; unmatched junction bases: 11. The CDR3 totals 18 residues. Germline V CDR1 and CDR2: SGHNT, YENEEA. CDR3 sequence (DNA): TGTGCCAGCAGCTTACTTAACTCCCTAGCGGGATACACAGATACGCAGTATTTT. Residues: CASSLLNSLAGYTDTQYF.

The genes are TRBV25-1 and TRBJ2-7; D not resolved. CDR1 MGHDK and CDR2 SYGVNS come from the germline V gene. The V end lost 5 bases, the J end lost 2 bases, and 13 bases lay between the germline ends. The CDR3 length is 14 residues. The DNA for the CDR3 is TGTGCCAGCAGTTTGAGGCTAGGTACCTACGAGCAGTACTTC. Protein sequence: CASSLRLGTYEQYF.

The V and J genes are TRBV4-1 and TRBJ2-1; D may correspond to TRBD1 or TRBD2 (5 bases each). Germline-derived CDR1 and CDR2 are MGHRA and YSYEKL. Trimming cost V 4 bases and J 0 bases, with 16 bases left between them. This CDR3 has 17 residues. The CDR3 nucleotides read TGCGCCAGCAGCCGGGGACCGGACTTCAGCTCCTACAATGAGCAGTTCTTC. Its protein is CASSRGPDFSSYNEQFF.

This sequence joins TRBV6-4 and TRBJ1-1, with TRBD1 matching 8 bases. This CDR3 contains 16 residues. The J segment lost 4 bases and the V segment lost 3 bases, leaving 10 bases of the junction unmatched. CDR1 is MRHNA, CDR2 SNTAGT, per germline. The CDR3 DNA follows: TGTGCCAGCAGTGAAGGTGCAGGGGGCGCGCGCACTGAAGCTTTCTTT. Its protein product is CASSEGAGGARTEAFF.

The chain carries TRBV4-1 and TRBJ2-7, with D uncertain. The CDR3 length is 15 residues. Deletions cut 3 bases from V and 2 bases from J, with 14 bases between. Per the germline V gene, CDR1 is MGHRA and CDR2 is YSYEKL. In DNA, the CDR3 is TGCGCCAGCAGCCATGCCTTTGGACCGACCTACGAGCAGTACTTC. This translates into CASSHAFGPTYEQYF.

This chain connects TRBV27 to TRBJ2-7; 10 nucleotides agree with TRBD2. Germline assignment: CDR1 MNHEY and CDR2 SMNVEV (reference sequence). The CDR3 sequence is 13 residues long. V gave up 9 bases and J gave up 1 base; unmatched junction bases: 3. Here the CDR3 reads CASRGLASYEQYF. The DNA of the CDR3 is TGTGCCAGTCGGGGACTAGCGTCCTACGAGCAGTACTTC.

The gene calls are TRBV15 and TRBJ2-1, with D perhaps matching TRBD2 (6 bases). V shed 10 bases and J shed 2 bases, with 12 bases lying between them. The CDR3 spans 13 residues. CDR1 is LNHNV and CDR2 is YYDKDF in the germline V gene (reference sequence). DNA for the CDR3: TGTGCCAGCAGGGACTTGACCTACAATGAGCAGTTCTTC. This codes for CASRDLTYNEQFF.

CDR3 nucleotides: TGTGCCAGCAGCCGGACTAGCGGGAGTGCTGGGGCCAACGTCCTGACTTTC. It codes for CASSRTSGSAGANVLTF. The genes are TRBV7-9 and TRBJ2-6; 13 nucleotides line up with TRBD2. The J segment lost 2 bases and the V segment lost 5 bases, leaving 3 bases of the junction unmatched. The CDR3 consists of 17 residues. Germline V CDR1 and CDR2: SEHNR, FQNEAQ (reference sequence).

The sample holds one count of this clone. The rearrangement uses TRBV6-1 and TRBJ1-5; 9 bases match TRBD1. Germline values: CDR1 MNHNS, CDR2 SASEGT. The V segment lost 4 bases and the J segment 2 bases; nucleotides outside the gene matches: 6. The CDR3 runs to 16 residues. CDR3 in amino acids: CASSAETGGGNQPQHF. CDR3 nucleotide sequence: TGTGCCAGCAGTGCAGAGACAGGGGGGGGCAATCAGCCCCAGCATTTT.

The rearrangement uses TRBV9 and TRBJ1-2, with a possible D match to TRBD1 (6 bases). This CDR3 spans 15 amino acids. Germline V gene data show CDR1 as SGDLS and CDR2 as YYNGEE. V was cut by 0 bases and J by 0 bases, with 9 bases left in between. CDR3 sequence reads: CASSVAAGANYGYTF. DNA for the CDR3: TGTGCCAGCAGCGTAGCGGCAGGGGCTAACTATGGCTACACCTTC. The full variable domain, in which reference TRBV9 and TRBJ1-2 provide the parts outside the CDR3, is DSGVTQTPKHLITATGQRVTLRCSPRSGDLSVYWYQQSLDQGLQFLIQYYNGEERAKGNILERFSAQQFPDLHSELNLSSLELGDSALYFCASSVAAGANYGYTFGSGTRLTVV.

This clone has a single count. The CDR3 DNA reads TGTGCCAGCAGGGGGACAGCTTCTAATGAAAAACTGTTTTTT. It is translated as CASRGTASNEKLFF. The gene calls are TRBV28 and TRBJ1-4; TRBD1 aligns across 7 bases. The CDR3 covers 14 residues. With 6 bases clipped from V and 3 bases from J, the junction kept 4 bases outside the gene matches. Germline CDR1 and CDR2: MDHEN and SYDVKM. Variable domain in full (rest from reference TRBV28 and TRBJ1-4): DVKVTQSSRYLVKRTGEKVFLECVQDMDHENMFWYRQDPGLGLRLIYFSYDVKMKEKGDIPEGYSVSREKKERFSLILESASTNQTSMYLCASRGTASNEKLFFGSGTQLSVL.

V is TRBV7-9 and J is TRBJ2-7; TRBD1 agrees at 11 bases. Unmatched junction bases numbered 8, after V lost 5 bases and J lost 5 bases. In germline, CDR1 is SEHNR, CDR2 FQNEAQ (reference sequence). The CDR3 contains 15 residues. The CDR3 bases are TGTGCCAGCAGCGGACGGACAGGGGGCATCAACGAGCAGTACTTC. Protein: CASSGRTGGINEQYF.

V is TRBV19 and J is TRBJ2-7; 7 bases agree with TRBD1. The CDR3 runs to 15 residues. J gave up 0 bases and V 1 base, and 3 bases lay outside the gene matches. CDR1 and CDR2 from the germline V gene are LNHDA and SQIVND (reference sequence). The CDR3 protein is CASSIGGTASYEQYF. The CDR3 bases are TGTGCCAGTAGTATAGGTGGGACAGCCTCCTACGAGCAGTACTTC.

This chain joins TRBV27 and TRBJ2-1; 10 positions agree with TRBD2. This CDR3 region has 15 residues. CDR1 and CDR2 from the germline V gene are MNHEY and SMNVEV (reference sequence). Unmatched junction bases numbered 11, after V lost 6 bases and J lost 9 bases. The CDR3 DNA follows: TGTGCCAGCAGCTTAAGGCCTAGCGGGAGAGCTGAGCAGTTCTTC. Translation gives CASSLRPSGRAEQFF.

The chain combines TRBV6-5 with TRBJ2-1, with D possibly matching TRBD2 (5 bases). The V end was cut by 2 bases, the J end by 6 bases, with 5 bases between. Germline CDR1 MNHEY, CDR2 SVGAGI. The CDR3 length is 12 residues. For the CDR3, the DNA is TGTGCCAGCAGTTACGCGGGCAATGAGCAGTTCTTC. Amino acids: CASSYAGNEQFF.

The V gene is TRBV5-4, the J gene TRBJ1-2, with D maybe TRBD1 (6 bases). The CDR3 is 14 amino acids. Germline CDR1 SGHNT, CDR2 YYREEE (reference sequence). Trimming stripped 3 bases from V and 2 bases from J, with 11 bases between. CDR3 coding DNA: TGTGCCAGCAGCTCCTGGGGGACAAACTATGGCTACACCTTC. Amino acids: CASSSWGTNYGYTF.

The rearrangement links TRBV5-1 to TRBJ1-4; a weak D match, TRBD1 (5 bases). This CDR3 comprises 15 residues. V was cut by 0 bases and J by 5 bases, with 11 bases left in between. Germline CDR1 and CDR2: SGHRS and YFSETQ. The CDR3 spells CASSLDDSVNEKLFF. The CDR3 DNA sequence: TGCGCCAGCAGCTTGGATGACAGCGTGAATGAAAAACTGTTTTTT.

The chain joins TRBV6-5 to TRBJ2-7; 9 bases align to TRBD1. The CDR3 consists of 13 residues. Trimming took 8 bases from V and 4 from J; bases not matched to a gene: 6. CDR1 and CDR2 from the germline V gene are MNHEY and SVGAGI. CDR3 DNA: TGTGCCAGCGGGGCGGGGACAGGGTACGAGCAGTACTTC. It codes for CASGAGTGYEQYF.